This T cell receptor beta chain was obtained from a study of identical twins. TCRdb used MiXCR to reprocess the 5' RACE reads, holding one entry per CDR3 protein. This table holds 600,000 to 800,000 distinct CDR3 sequences, 20% to 25% found once. This clonotype was recorded a few times. The antigen remains unidentified. General study results and limits: Models predicted too little out-of-frame TCR alpha sharing in monozygotic twins.

These data are also associated with another study on T cells expressing NK-cell markers. As reported in that work: From sorted CD3+CD56+NKG2C+, CD3+CD56+NKG2C- and CD3+CD56-NKG2C+ T cells came the TCR beta repertoires. Dominant NKG2C+ clonotypes in six donors made up about 1.0-7.0% of CD8+ T cells.

Material for sequencing was PBMCs. This receptor was taken from a woman aged 18-29 years in good health.

The CDR3: CACHGLVSTNEQFF. The DNA of the CDR3 is TGTGCCTGCCACGGACTAGTTTCCACCAATGAGCAGTTCTTC. The chain recombines TRBV30 with TRBJ2-1, with 7 nucleotides matching TRBD2. CDR3 length: 14 residues. The V segment lost 6 bases and the J segment 6 bases; nucleotides outside the gene matches: 11. Germline CDR1 is GTSNPN and CDR2 is SVGIG (reference sequence).